The T cell receptor beta chain under discussion was sequenced for a study of monozygotic twins with inflammatory bowel disease. TCRdb reprocessed the 5' RACE reads; each CDR3 protein has one entry and no DNA is given. The listing contains 200,000 to 250,000 distinct CDR3 sequences. Germline lookup yields CDR1 LGHDT and CDR2 YNNKEL (reference sequence). The CDR3 covers 16 residues. This clonotype was obtained from a human donor with ulcerative colitis or Crohn's disease, or a healthy co-twin of an affected twin (not recorded which). The sequenced sample consisted of blood. V and J are TRBV3-1 and TRBJ2-1; the TCRdb call, TRBD2, lacks DNA for checking. This chain's CDR3 is CASSQERLAGFDEQFF.